One sample yielded the 5 T cell receptor beta chains listed below, sequenced in a study of blood T cell repertoires in COVID-19. Profiling relied on immunoSEQ multiplex PCR, and the TCRdb table lists in-frame clones only, not all of them. Of approximately 250,000 clones listed, over 70% are singletons. What was sequenced was PBMCs or T cells enriched from blood (not recorded which). The receptors were gathered from a woman aged 40 to 49 who had been exposed to COVID-19.

The chain carries TRBV7-2 and TRBJ1-5; 8 bases are a match to TRBD1. From germline, CDR1 is SGHTA and CDR2 FQGNSA. Unmatched junction bases numbered 12, after V lost 5 bases and J lost 0 bases. This CDR3 contains 18 residues. CDR3 region: CASSPGTGRSLSNQPQHF. DNA of the CDR3: TGTGCCAGCAGCCCCGGGACAGGACGTTCCCTTAGCAATCAGCCCCAGCATTTT.

J is TRBJ1-1 and V is TRBV21-1; the table's D call TRBD1 went unverified against the DNA. TRBV21-1 is termed a pseudogene. The CDR3 spans 13 residues. This CDR3 reads CASSNGQATEAFF. The CDR3 DNA reads as TGTGCCAGCAGCAACGGACAGGCCACTGAAGCTTTCTTT.

The CDR3 spells CASSSTRGQREYTF. CDR3 bases: TGTGCCAGCAGTTCCACGAGAGGGCAGCGGGAGTACACCTTC. The rearrangement joins TRBV2 to TRBJ1-2; D call uncertain. Germline CDR1 is SNHLY and CDR2 is FYNNEI. The germline V and J ends were trimmed by 5 bases and 11 bases, with 21 bases remaining between them. This CDR3 is 14 amino acids long.

The CDR3 reads CASSSLVGTGDSPLHF. The DNA for the CDR3 is TGTGCCAGCAGTTCCCTAGTGGGGACAGGGGATTCACCCCTCCACTTT. The chain recombines TRBV27 with TRBJ1-6; 10 bases map to TRBD1. The germline V gene has CDR1 MNHEY and CDR2 SMNVEV (reference sequence). This CDR3 has 16 residues. The V and J ends lost 4 bases and 8 bases, in that order; junction bases with no gene match: 8.

The chain is built from TRBV9 and TRBJ1-1; weak D call: TRBD1 (6 bases). The V gene's germline CDR1 is SGDLS and CDR2 YYNGEE. The V end was cut by 2 bases, the J end by 8 bases, with 13 bases between. The CDR3 consists of 13 residues. The CDR3 coding sequence is TGTGCCAGCAGCGTGGAGGGGAGGGGGGAAGCTTTCTTT. Protein sequence: CASSVEGRGEAFF.